This TCR beta chain was identified during a study of shared clonotypes between healthy human individuals. Trimming stripped 4 bases from V and 5 bases from J, with 10 bases between. The CDR3 covers 13 residues. Germline CDR1 and CDR2: SGHNT and YYREEE (reference sequence). Method: immunoSEQ multiplex PCR; TCRdb's copy keeps in-frame clones and lacks some. The repertoire consists of around 1.4 million clones, with 97% to 99% occurring once and the leading ten covering 0.36%. Study-level findings and limits: Generation of non-shared clonotypes was less probable than generation of clonotypes shared by all four donors. Rarefaction gave evidence that sorted-subset sequencing remained incomplete despite large depth.

As concerns this clone: Its target is unknown.

The receptor comes from a man aged 25 to 40 in good health. Material: naive CD4+ T cells sorted from blood. Described subset: CD45RA+ positively selected. The V gene is TRBV5-4, the J gene TRBJ2-1; D is undetermined. CDR3 in amino acids: CASSLTTDNEQFF. The CDR3 DNA follows: TGTGCCAGCAGCCTTACAACCGACAATGAGCAGTTCTTC.